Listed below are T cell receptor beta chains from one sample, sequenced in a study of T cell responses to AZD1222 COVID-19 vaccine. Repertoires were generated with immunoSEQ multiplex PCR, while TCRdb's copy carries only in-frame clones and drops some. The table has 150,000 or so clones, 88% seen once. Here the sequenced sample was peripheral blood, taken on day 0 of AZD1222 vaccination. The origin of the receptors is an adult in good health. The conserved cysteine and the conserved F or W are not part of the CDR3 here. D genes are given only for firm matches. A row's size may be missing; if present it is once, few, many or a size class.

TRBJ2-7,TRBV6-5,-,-,ASSNLRTATYEQY
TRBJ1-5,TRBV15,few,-,ATSSVGVVSNQPQH
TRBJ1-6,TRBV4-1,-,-,ASAAPRLGSPLH
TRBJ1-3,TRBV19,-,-,ASSIPTGNTIY
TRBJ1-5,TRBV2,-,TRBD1,ASRWTGSQPQH
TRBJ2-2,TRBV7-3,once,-,ASSLPGTGELF
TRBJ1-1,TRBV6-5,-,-,ASTDRTLNTEAF
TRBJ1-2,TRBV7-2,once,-,ASSLGAAISYGYT
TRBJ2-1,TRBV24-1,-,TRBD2,ATSDPRTSVKNEQF
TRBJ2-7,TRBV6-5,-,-,ASSLGPERVQY
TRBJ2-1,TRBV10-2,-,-,ASRGDRFSYNEQF
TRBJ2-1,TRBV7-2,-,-,ASSLGRGRTNEQF
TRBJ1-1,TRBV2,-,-,ASRPGNTEAF
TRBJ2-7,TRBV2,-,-,ASSAQVPEQY
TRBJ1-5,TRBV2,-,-,ASSGGSRQPQH
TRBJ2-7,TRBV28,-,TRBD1,ASSLGGTGSPEQY
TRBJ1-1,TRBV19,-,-,ASSIGKGATEAF
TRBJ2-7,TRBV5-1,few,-,ASSLRESSRNEQY
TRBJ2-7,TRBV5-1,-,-,ASSLDNEQY
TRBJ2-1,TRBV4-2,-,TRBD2,ASKLEGGGASEQF
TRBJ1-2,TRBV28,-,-,ASSSTGYGYT
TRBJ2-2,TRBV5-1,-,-,ASSLALGGSGELF
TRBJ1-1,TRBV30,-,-,AWEPPDRSTEAF
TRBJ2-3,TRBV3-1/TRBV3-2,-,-,ASSPTGTSTDTQY
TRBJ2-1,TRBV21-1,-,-,ASRRAGPISYNEQF
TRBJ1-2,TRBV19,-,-,ASSGADASYGYT
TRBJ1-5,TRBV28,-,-,AGRKRGSGNQPQH
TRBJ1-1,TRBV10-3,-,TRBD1,AISEAGQGREAF
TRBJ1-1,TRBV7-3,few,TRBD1,ASTGQGGDTEAF
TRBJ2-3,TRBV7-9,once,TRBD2,ASSSSTGGASDTQY
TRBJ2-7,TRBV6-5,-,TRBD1,ASIGHGTGDYEQY
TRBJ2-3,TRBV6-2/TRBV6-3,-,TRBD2,ASSWGSGGAGDTQY
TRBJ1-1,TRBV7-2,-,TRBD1,ASSWGQVEAF
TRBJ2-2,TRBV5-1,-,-,ASSLIEGETGELF
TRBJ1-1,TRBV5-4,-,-,ASSLAAARVTEAF
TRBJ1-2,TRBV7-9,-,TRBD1,ASSWDREGGYT
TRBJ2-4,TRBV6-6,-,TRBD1,ASSYSGTGRAIQY
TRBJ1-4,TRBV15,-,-,ATTVLGHINEKLF
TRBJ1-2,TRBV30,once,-,AWRRQAGGYT
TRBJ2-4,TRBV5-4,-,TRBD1,ASSQNQGAKVKNIQY
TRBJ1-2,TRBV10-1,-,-,ASSARGRNYGYT
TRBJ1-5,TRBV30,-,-,AWSKTGVYNQPQH
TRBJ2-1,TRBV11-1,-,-,ASSSGRSSYNEQF
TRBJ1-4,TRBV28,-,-,ASSPSPHTATNEKLF
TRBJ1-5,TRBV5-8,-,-,ASKLGSTPVQPNQPQH
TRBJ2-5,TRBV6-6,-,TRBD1,ASTDRVEETQY
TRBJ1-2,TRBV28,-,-,ASSLTGTRGSRVGYT
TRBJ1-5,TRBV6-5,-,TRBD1,ASRPGQSNQPQH
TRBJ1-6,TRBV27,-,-,ASSPRRGGGNNSPLH
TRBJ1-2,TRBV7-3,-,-,ASSWDGTDYGYT
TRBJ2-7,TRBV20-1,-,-,SARGRDEQY